These 20 T cell receptor beta chains were sequenced from one sample in a study of T-cell reconstitution after alpha-beta-depleted transplantation in children. Unique molecular identifiers were incorporated into the prepared TCRbeta library. TCRdb reanalysed the PCR reads using MiXCR and keeps one entry per CDR3 protein. The sample comprises about 200,000 distinct CDR3 sequences, approximately 6% of which are singletons, and roughly 4.5% rests with the top ten. The source was PBMCs, collected before TCRalphabeta/CD19-depleted stem cell transplant. The receptors stem from a girl under three years old with combined immunodeficiency, due to receive a stem cell transplant.

This clonotype was recorded a few times. The chain recombines TRBV5-5 with TRBJ2-7; maybe TRBD1 (6 bases). Germline V CDR1 and CDR2: SGHKS, YYEKEE (reference sequence). V dropped 4 bases and J dropped 7 bases, with 12 bases sitting between them. The CDR3 runs to 12 residues. The CDR3 DNA follows: TGTGCCAGCAGCCTAACAGGGTCGGAGCAGTACTTC. Its translation is CASSLTGSEQYF.

The table lists this clonotype with many counts. This chain uses TRBV4-3 with TRBJ1-1; 10 positions agree with TRBD1. This CDR3 has 15 residues. From germline, CDR1 is LGHNA and CDR2 YSLEER. With 4 bases clipped from V and 7 bases from J, the junction kept 9 bases outside the gene matches. CDR3 region: CASSPGTGVTSEAFF. In DNA form, the CDR3 reads TGCGCCAGCAGCCCAGGGACAGGGGTTACCAGTGAAGCTTTCTTT.

The chain recombines TRBV4-1 with TRBJ1-2; the D gene is possibly TRBD1 (6 bases). The CDR3 sequence is 13 residues long. V gave up 1 base and J gave up 7 bases, with 10 bases separating them. Germline assignment: CDR1 MGHRA and CDR2 YSYEKL. The CDR3 DNA reads as TGCGCCAGCAGCCAAGGAGGGGGGGGTGGCTACACCTTC. The encoded protein is CASSQGGGGGYTF.

The chain links TRBV27 to TRBJ1-2; 8 nucleotides align to TRBD1. Germline V lookup: CDR1 MNHEY, CDR2 SMNVEV (reference sequence). There are 16 residues in the CDR3. Trimming removed 4 bases from V and 3 bases from J; junction bases left unmatched: 10. For the CDR3, the DNA is TGTGCCAGCAGTTCCCTACAGGGGGGGCTGGACTATGGCTACACCTTC. Translation: CASSSLQGGLDYGYTF.

This clonotype was seen ten or more times. CDR3 amino acids: CASSQAWADNEQFF. CDR3 nucleotide sequence: TGCGCCAGCAGCCAAGCATGGGCCGACAATGAGCAGTTCTTC. The gene calls are TRBV4-1 and TRBJ2-1; D is uncertain. In germline, CDR1 is MGHRA, CDR2 YSYEKL. CDR3 length: 14 amino acids. The ends were cut back, 1 base at V and 5 bases at J, with 9 bases in the middle.

This clonotype came up many times. V gene TRBV7-6 combines with J gene TRBJ2-3; D possibly matches TRBD1 or TRBD2 (6 bases each). CDR1 and CDR2 from the germline V gene are SGHVS and FNYEAQ. This CDR3 is 14 amino acids long. Trimming pared 2 bases from V and 4 bases from J, leaving 10 bases between. The CDR3 here is CASSLQGTADTQYF. The CDR3 bases are TGTGCCAGCAGCTTACAGGGGACTGCAGATACGCAGTATTTT. The variable domain in full, completed from reference TRBV7-6 and TRBJ2-3, reads GAGVSQSPRYKVTKRGQDVALRCDPISGHVSLYWYRQALGQGPEFLTYFNYEAQQDKSGLPNDRFSAERPEGSISTLTIQRTEQRDSAMYRCASSLQGTADTQYFGPGTRLTVL.

The chain carries TRBV7-6 and TRBJ2-3; no reliable D call. Looked up from germline, CDR1 is SGHVS and CDR2 is FNYEAQ. CDR3 length: 16 amino acids. Trimming stripped 5 bases from V and 1 base from J, with 16 bases between. The CDR3 nucleotides read TGTGCCAGCAGCCTTAGAGTGGGTGGTGGCACAGATACGCAGTATTTT. Its protein product is CASSLRVGGGTDTQYF.

This clonotype was seen at least ten times. The chain uses TRBV5-1 and TRBJ1-6; 8 nucleotides agree with TRBD1. Per the germline V gene, CDR1 is SGHRS and CDR2 is YFSETQ. J was trimmed by 9 bases and V by 0 bases; bases with no gene match: 8. The CDR3 covers 16 residues. The CDR3 coding sequence is TGCGCCAGCAGCTTGGTATCAGGGGGCGCGGGTTCACCCCTCCACTTT. It is translated as CASSLVSGGAGSPLHF.

This clonotype occurred many times. The rearrangement uses TRBV5-1 and TRBJ2-3, with TRBD2 identical over 8 bases. V shed 2 bases and J 4 bases; nucleotides not matched to a gene: 9. Germline CDR1 reads SGHRS; CDR2 reads YFSETQ. This CDR3 spans 16 amino acids. CDR3 coding DNA: TGCGCCAGCAGCTTCCCGATGAGCGGGAGCGCAGATACGCAGTATTTT. As protein: CASSFPMSGSADTQYF.

This clonotype was seen many times. The rearrangement joins TRBV29-1 to TRBJ2-7; 11 bases map to TRBD1. With 0 bases clipped from V and 6 bases from J, the junction kept 1 base outside the gene matches. The germline CDR1 and CDR2 sequences are SQVTM and ANQGSEA. This CDR3 contains 13 residues. The CDR3 DNA follows: TGCAGCGTTGAAGATGGGACAGGGGGCGAGCAGTACTTC. Protein sequence: CSVEDGTGGEQYF.

For this clonotype: Since a much larger clone is just one base distant, this may be a read error. The chain links TRBV5-5 to TRBJ2-1; D is uncertain. CDR3 length: 15 amino acids. With 5 bases removed from V and 0 bases from J, the gap between germline ends came to 12 bases. Germline assignment: CDR1 SGHKS and CDR2 YYEKEE (reference sequence). CDR3 residues: CASRTWTSSYNEQFF. CDR3 coding DNA: TGTGCCAGCAGGACATGGACGAGCTCCTACAATGAGCAGTTCTTC.

This clonotype showed up many times. This chain joins TRBV29-1 and TRBJ2-5; tentative D call: TRBD2 (6 bases). This CDR3 has 15 residues. Germline V gene data show CDR1 as SQVTM and CDR2 as ANQGSEA. Trimming cost V 0 bases and J 4 bases, with 15 bases left between them. The CDR3 loop is CSVEDRRLRGETQYF. Written as DNA, the CDR3 is TGCAGCGTTGAAGACCGAAGGTTGCGGGGAGAGACCCAGTACTTC.

Of note for this clonotype: Being one base from a much bigger clone, this may be a read error. The J gene is TRBJ2-1, the V gene TRBV5-1; D is unresolved. The germline V gene has CDR1 SGHRS and CDR2 YFSETQ. The CDR3 covers 14 residues. Trimming took off 0 bases at V and 6 bases at J, with 10 bases between the two ends. CDR3 in amino acids: CASSLGLWGNEQFF. In DNA form, the CDR3 reads TGCGCCAGCAGCTTGGGGCTATGGGGCAATGAGCAGTTCTTC.

The table lists this clonotype with a few counts. V usage is TRBV12-3 or TRBV12-4 and J usage is TRBJ2-7; tentative D call: TRBD2 (6 bases). The CDR3 loop spans 15 amino acids. Trimming shortened V by 3 bases and J by 4 bases, and 16 bases separated the two germline ends. CDR3 sequence reads: CASSLGRGIGYEQYF. CDR3 in DNA: TGTGCCAGCAGTTTGGGGCGCGGGATCGGGTACGAGCAGTACTTC.

Many counts were recorded for this clonotype. The chain couples TRBV12-3 or TRBV12-4 to TRBJ2-3; 9 bases are a match to TRBD2. V dropped 6 bases and J dropped 8; count of bases not matched to a gene: 6. This CDR3 comprises 13 residues. The CDR3 DNA reads as TGTGCCAGCAGAGCCGTTAGCGGGGGTACGCAGTATTTT. Translation gives CASRAVSGGTQYF.

This chain connects TRBV7-9 to TRBJ2-3, with 10 bases identical to TRBD1. The V gene end was trimmed by 1 base and the J gene end by 7 bases; junction bases not matched to a gene: 5. This CDR3 has 15 amino acids. Per the germline V gene, CDR1 is SEHNR and CDR2 is FQNEAQ (reference sequence). This CDR3 reads CASSLGQGATYTQYF. The CDR3 DNA sequence: TGTGCCAGCAGCTTAGGACAGGGGGCAACTTATACGCAGTATTTT.

In its sample, this clonotype was seen many times. CDR3 sequence (DNA): TGTGCCATTCCGGGACAGGTGACTTACAATGAGCAGTTCTTC. It yields the protein CAIPGQVTYNEQFF. V and J are TRBV12-3 or TRBV12-4 and TRBJ2-1; 8 nucleotides align to TRBD1. V gave up 10 bases and J gave up 4 bases; unmatched junction bases: 9. This CDR3 comprises 14 residues.

The sample holds many counts of this clonotype. The chain uses TRBV20-1 and TRBJ2-1; 11 bases are shared with TRBD2. The germline gives CDR1 DFQATT, CDR2 SNEGSKA (reference sequence). V shed 6 bases, J shed 4 bases, and the junction held 5 bases outside the gene matches. The CDR3 loop spans 14 amino acids. The DNA for the CDR3 is TGCAGTGCAGAGGGACTAGCGGAATACAATGAGCAGTTCTTC. The encoded protein is CSAEGLAEYNEQFF.

CDR3 nucleotide sequence: TGCGCCAGCAGCCAAGCCGGGTTGGGCTATGGCTACACCTTC. Protein sequence: CASSQAGLGYGYTF. V usage is TRBV4-3 and J usage is TRBJ1-2; D ambiguous. The CDR3 extends over 14 amino acids. CDR1 is LGHNA and CDR2 is YSLEER in the germline V gene. V lost 1 base to trimming and J lost 4 bases, with 10 bases between them.

This clonotype showed up just a few times. The rearrangement uses TRBV12-3 or TRBV12-4 and TRBJ2-4; D is ambiguous. V gave up 3 bases and J gave up 2 bases, with 8 bases separating them. This CDR3 is 14 amino acids long. CDR3 sequence: CASSLIGSKNIQYF. The CDR3 coding sequence is TGTGCCAGCAGTTTGATAGGATCCAAAAACATTCAGTACTTC.